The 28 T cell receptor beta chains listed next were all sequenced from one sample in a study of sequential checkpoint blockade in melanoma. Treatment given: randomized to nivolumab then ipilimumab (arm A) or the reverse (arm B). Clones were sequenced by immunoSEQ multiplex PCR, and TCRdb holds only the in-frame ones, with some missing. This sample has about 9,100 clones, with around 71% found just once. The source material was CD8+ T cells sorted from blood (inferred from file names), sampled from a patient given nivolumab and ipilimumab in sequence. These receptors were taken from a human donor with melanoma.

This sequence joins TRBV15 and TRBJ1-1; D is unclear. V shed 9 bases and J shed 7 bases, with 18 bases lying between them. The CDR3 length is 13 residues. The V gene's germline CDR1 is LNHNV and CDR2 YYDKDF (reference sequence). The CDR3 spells CATTNSGRIEAFF. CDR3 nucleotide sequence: TGTGCCACAACCAATAGCGGGCGAATTGAAGCTTTCTTT.

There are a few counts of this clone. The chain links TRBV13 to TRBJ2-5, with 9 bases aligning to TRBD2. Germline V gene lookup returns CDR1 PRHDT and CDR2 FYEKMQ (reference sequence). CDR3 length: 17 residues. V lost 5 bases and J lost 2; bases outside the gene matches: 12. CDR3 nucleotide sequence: TGTGCCAGCAGCGACCGATCGACTAGCGGAGTACAAGAGACCCAGTACTTC. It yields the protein CASSDRSTSGVQETQYF.

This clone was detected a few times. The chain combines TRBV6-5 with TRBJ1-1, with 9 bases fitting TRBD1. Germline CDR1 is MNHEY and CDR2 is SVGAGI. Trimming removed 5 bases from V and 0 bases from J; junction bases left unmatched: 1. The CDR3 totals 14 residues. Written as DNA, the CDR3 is TGTGCCAGCAGTGGGACAGGGATGAACACTGAAGCTTTCTTT. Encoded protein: CASSGTGMNTEAFF.

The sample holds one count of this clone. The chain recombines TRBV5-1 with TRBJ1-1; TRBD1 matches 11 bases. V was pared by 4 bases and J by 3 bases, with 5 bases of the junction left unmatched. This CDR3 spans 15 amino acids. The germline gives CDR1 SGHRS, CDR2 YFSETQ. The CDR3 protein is CASSLGTGGYTEAFF. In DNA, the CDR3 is TGCGCCAGCAGCCTGGGGACAGGGGGATACACTGAAGCTTTCTTT.

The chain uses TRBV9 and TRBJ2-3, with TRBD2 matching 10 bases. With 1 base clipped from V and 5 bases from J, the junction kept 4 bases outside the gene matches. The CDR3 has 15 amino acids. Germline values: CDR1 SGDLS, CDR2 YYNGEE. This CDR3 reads CASSVSGGAGDTQYF. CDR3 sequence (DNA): TGTGCCAGCAGCGTAAGCGGGGGGGCAGGAGATACGCAGTATTTT.

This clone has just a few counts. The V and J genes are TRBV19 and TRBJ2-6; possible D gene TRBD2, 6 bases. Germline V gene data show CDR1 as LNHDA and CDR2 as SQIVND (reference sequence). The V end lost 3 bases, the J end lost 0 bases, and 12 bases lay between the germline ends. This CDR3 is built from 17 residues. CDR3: CASSIGGSYSGANVLTF. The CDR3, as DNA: TGTGCCAGTAGTATCGGAGGGAGTTACTCTGGGGCCAACGTCCTGACTTTC.

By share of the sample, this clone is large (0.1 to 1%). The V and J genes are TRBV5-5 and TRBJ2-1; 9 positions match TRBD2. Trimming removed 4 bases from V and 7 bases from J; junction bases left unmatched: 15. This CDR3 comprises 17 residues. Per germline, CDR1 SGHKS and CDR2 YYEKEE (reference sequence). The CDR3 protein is CASSLNMLAGVINEQFF. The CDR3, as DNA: TGTGCCAGCAGCCTCAATATGTTAGCGGGAGTAATAAATGAGCAGTTCTTC.

This CDR3 reads CASSQERVRNTEAFF. Here the CDR3 DNA reads TGCGCCAGCAGCCAAGAACGGGTACGAAACACTGAAGCTTTCTTT. This chain links TRBV4-1 with TRBJ1-1; D is ambiguous. This CDR3 spans 15 amino acids. Trimming cost V 0 bases and J 2 bases, with 10 bases left between them. Germline CDR1 reads MGHRA; CDR2 reads YSYEKL.

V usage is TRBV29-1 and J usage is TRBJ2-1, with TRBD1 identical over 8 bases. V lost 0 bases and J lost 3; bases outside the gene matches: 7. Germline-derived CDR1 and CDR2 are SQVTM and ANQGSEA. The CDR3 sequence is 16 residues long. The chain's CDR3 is CSVEDRGQVLYNEQFF. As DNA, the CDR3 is TGCAGCGTTGAAGATAGGGGACAGGTGCTCTACAATGAGCAGTTCTTC.

CDR3: CASSSLLAGLYNEQFF. In DNA form, the CDR3 reads TGTGCCAGCAGCTCTCTACTAGCGGGATTGTACAATGAGCAGTTCTTC. The gene calls are TRBV7-2 and TRBJ2-1; TRBD2 matches at 10 bases. Germline loops: CDR1 SGHTA, CDR2 FQGNSA. V trimming: 4 bases; J trimming: 4 bases; junction bases outside the gene matches: 7. CDR3 length: 16 amino acids.

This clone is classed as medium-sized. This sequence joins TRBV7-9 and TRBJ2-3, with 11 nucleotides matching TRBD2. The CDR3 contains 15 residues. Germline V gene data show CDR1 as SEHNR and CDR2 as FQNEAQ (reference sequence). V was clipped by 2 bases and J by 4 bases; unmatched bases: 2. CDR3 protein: CASSLTSGSSDTQYF. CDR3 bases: TGTGCCAGCAGCTTAACTAGCGGGAGCTCAGATACGCAGTATTTT.

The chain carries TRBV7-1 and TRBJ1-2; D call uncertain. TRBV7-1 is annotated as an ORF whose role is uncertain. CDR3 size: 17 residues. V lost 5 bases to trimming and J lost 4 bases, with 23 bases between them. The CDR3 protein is CASSVCSHEGKIYGYTF. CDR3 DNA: TGTGCCAGCAGCGTCTGCAGTCACGAGGGAAAGATCTATGGCTACACCTTC.

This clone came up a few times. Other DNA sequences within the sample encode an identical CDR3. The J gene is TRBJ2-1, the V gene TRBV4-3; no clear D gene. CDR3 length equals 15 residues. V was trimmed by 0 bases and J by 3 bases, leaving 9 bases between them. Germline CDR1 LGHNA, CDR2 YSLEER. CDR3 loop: CASSQDGSDYNEQFF. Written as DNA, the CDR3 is TGCGCCAGCAGCCAAGATGGCAGTGACTACAATGAGCAGTTCTTC.

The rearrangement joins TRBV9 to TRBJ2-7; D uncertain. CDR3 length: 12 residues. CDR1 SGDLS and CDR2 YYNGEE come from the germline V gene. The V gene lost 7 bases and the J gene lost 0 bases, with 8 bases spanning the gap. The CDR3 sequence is CASGSNSYEQYF. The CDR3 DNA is TGTGCCAGCGGCTCCAACTCCTACGAGCAGTACTTC.

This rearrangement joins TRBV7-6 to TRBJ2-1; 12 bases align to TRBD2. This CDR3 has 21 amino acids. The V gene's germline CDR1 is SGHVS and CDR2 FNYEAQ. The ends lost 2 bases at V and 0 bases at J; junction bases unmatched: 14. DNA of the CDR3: TGTGCCAGCAGCTTAACCACTAGCGGGGGGCCGTACACCAGCTCCTACAATGAGCAGTTCTTC. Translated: CASSLTTSGGPYTSSYNEQFF.

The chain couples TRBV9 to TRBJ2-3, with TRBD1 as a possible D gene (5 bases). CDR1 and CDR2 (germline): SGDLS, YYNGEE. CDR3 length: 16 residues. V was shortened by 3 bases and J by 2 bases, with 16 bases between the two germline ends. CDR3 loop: CASSGRGRDYTDTQYF. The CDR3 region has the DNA TGTGCCAGCAGCGGACGAGGCAGGGATTACACAGATACGCAGTATTTT.

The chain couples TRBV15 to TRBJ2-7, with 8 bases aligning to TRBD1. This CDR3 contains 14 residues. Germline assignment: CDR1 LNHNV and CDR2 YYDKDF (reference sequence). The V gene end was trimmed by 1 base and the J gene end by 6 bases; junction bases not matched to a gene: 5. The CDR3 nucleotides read TGTGCCACCAGCAGAGTTGCCCAGGGGGCCGAGCAGTACTTC. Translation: CATSRVAQGAEQYF.

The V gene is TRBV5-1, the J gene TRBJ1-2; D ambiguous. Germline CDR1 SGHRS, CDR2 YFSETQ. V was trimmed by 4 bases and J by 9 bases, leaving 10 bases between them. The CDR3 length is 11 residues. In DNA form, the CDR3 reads TGCGCCAGCAGCCATGGGCCGAGCTACACCTTC. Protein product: CASSHGPSYTF.

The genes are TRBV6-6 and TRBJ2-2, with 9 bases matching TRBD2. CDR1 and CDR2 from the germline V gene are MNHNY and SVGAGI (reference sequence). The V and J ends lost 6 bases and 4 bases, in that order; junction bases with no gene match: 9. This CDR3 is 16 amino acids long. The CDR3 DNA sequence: TGTGCCAGCAGCCCCTATGCGGGAGGGTCCACCGGGGAGCTGTTTTTT. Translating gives CASSPYAGGSTGELFF.

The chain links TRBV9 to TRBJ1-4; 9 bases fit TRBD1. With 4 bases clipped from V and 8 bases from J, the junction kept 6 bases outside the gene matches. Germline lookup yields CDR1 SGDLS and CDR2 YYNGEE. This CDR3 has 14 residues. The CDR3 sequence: CASSQGDREEKLFF. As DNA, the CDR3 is TGTGCCAGCAGCCAAGGGGACAGGGAAGAAAAACTGTTTTTT.

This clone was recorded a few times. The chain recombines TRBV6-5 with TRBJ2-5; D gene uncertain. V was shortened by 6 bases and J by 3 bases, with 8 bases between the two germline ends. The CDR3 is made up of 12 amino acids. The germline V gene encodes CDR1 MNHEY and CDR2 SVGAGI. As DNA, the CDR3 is TGTGCCAGCAGCCGCCCAGAAGAGACCCAGTACTTC. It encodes CASSRPEETQYF.

The CDR3 DNA sequence: TGTGCCAGCAGTGACACTAGCGGGGACACAGATACGCAGTATTTT. Translated, it gives CASSDTSGDTDTQYF. The chain has TRBV2 and TRBJ2-3, with 10 nucleotides matching TRBD2. The CDR3 is 15 amino acids. CDR1 and CDR2 (germline): SNHLY, FYNNEI. Losses at the gene ends were 3 bases for V and 2 bases for J; bases not matched to a gene: 2. Supplemented by reference TRBV2 and TRBJ2-3, the full variable domain reads EPEVTQTPSHQVTQMGQEVILRCVPISNHLYFYWYRQILGQKVEFLVSFYNNEISEKSEIFDDQFSVERPDGSNFTLKIRSTKLEDSAMYFCASSDTSGDTDTQYFGPGTRLTVL.

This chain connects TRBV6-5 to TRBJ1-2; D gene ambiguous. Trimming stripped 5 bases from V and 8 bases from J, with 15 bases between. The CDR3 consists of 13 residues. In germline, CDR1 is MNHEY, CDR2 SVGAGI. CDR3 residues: CASSPTRSGGYTF. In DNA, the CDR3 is TGTGCCAGCAGTCCAACTCGCTCAGGAGGCTACACCTTC.

CDR3 DNA sequence: TGTGCCAGCAGTTTTAACCCACGGGGGGCCCGGAGGGAGCAGTTCTTC. Its translation: CASSFNPRGARREQFF. This chain uses TRBV27 with TRBJ2-1; D may be TRBD2 (7 bases). The CDR3 loop spans 16 amino acids. Germline loops: CDR1 MNHEY, CDR2 SMNVEV (reference sequence). The ends were cut back, 3 bases at V and 10 bases at J, with 22 bases in the middle.

The CDR3 region has the DNA TGTGCCAGCTCACCCGGCGGATACGCGAACACCGGGGAGCTGTTTTTT. Translated: CASSPGGYANTGELFF. J is TRBJ2-2 and V is TRBV18; no firm D call. Trimming left V 3 bases short and J 0 bases short, with 11 bases between. From germline, CDR1 is KGHSH and CDR2 LQKENI. The CDR3 sequence is 16 residues long. The whole variable domain, remainder taken from reference TRBV18 and TRBJ2-2, is NAGVMQNPRHLVRRRGQEARLRCSPMKGHSHVYWYRQLPEEGLKFMVYLQKENIIDESGMPKERFSAEFPKEGPSILRIQQVVRGDSAAYFCASSPGGYANTGELFFGEGSRLTVL.

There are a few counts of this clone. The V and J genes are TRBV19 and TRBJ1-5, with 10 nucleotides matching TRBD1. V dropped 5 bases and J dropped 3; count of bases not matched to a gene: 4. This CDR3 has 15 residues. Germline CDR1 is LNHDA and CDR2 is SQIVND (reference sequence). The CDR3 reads CASSVGTGVNQPQHF. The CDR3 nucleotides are TGTGCCAGTAGTGTCGGGACAGGGGTCAATCAGCCCCAGCATTTT.

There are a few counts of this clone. CDR3 in amino acids: CASSFVAGTDTQYF. CDR3 bases: TGTGCCAGCAGTTTTGTCGCGGGCACAGATACGCAGTATTTT. The V call is TRBV28, the J call TRBJ2-3; D unclear. The CDR3 has 14 amino acids. V was clipped by 3 bases and J by 1 base, with 8 bases between them. Germline V lookup: CDR1 MDHEN, CDR2 SYDVKM.

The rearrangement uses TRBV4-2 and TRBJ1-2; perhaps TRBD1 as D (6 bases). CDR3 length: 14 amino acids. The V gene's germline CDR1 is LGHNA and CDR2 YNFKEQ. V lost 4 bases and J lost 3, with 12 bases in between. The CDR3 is CASSPPGQDYGYTF. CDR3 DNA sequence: TGTGCCAGCAGCCCACCGGGACAAGACTATGGCTACACCTTC.